Listed here are 4 T cell receptor beta chains from one sample, sequenced in a study of technical replicates of blood from a few donors (dated by TCRdb to about 2017). Library prep was done by the immunoSEQ multiplex PCR assay. The source is immuneACCESS, and TCRdb retained only in-frame sequences with V and J called. Part of the clones is not carried over; for the studies checked, unresolved V genes explain less than half of this, and the remainder is unexplained. The table for this sample lists some 70,000 clones; roughly nine tenths of them were counted only once. Roughly 0.4% of the sample lies in the top ten. Sequenced input: T cells isolated from PBMCs. Receptors originate from a human donor in good health.

The chain links TRBV12-5 to TRBJ1-2, with 10 bases aligning to TRBD1. The CDR3 is 13 residues long. Trimming at V came to 4 bases and at J to 8 bases, leaving 4 bases not matched to a gene. Germline-derived CDR1 and CDR2 are LGHNT and FRNRAP. The CDR3 protein is CASGSGQGTGYTF. The CDR3, as DNA: TGTGCTAGTGGTTCGGGACAGGGGACCGGCTACACCTTC. The entire variable domain, with the rest obtained from reference TRBV12-5 and TRBJ1-2, is as follows: DARVTQTPRHKVTEMGQEVTMRCQPILGHNTVFWYRQTMMQGLELLAYFRNRAPLDDSGMPKDRFSAEMPDATLATLKIQPSEPRDSAVYFCASGSGQGTGYTFGSGTRLTVV.

The chain employs TRBV15 and TRBJ1-3; tentatively, D is TRBD1 (6 bases). Per germline, CDR1 LNHNV and CDR2 YYDKDF (reference sequence). The length of the CDR3 is 15 residues. V dropped 0 bases and J dropped 2 bases, with 8 bases sitting between them. DNA for the CDR3: TGTGCCACCAGCAGAGATCGGACAGCTGGAAACACCATATATTTT. Protein sequence: CATSRDRTAGNTIYF.

The rearrangement links TRBV28 to TRBJ1-1, with D maybe TRBD1 (6 bases). This CDR3 region has 14 residues. Between the trimmed V and J ends, which lost 8 bases and 0 bases, there was a span of 13 bases. Germline CDR1 is MDHEN and CDR2 is SYDVKM. As DNA, the CDR3 is TGTGCCAGCGGGACAAACAGGGTGAACACTGAAGCTTTCTTT. This sequence encodes CASGTNRVNTEAFF. The variable domain in full, completed from reference TRBV28 and TRBJ1-1, reads DVKVTQSSRYLVKRTGEKVFLECVQDMDHENMFWYRQDPGLGLRLIYFSYDVKMKEKGDIPEGYSVSREKKERFSLILESASTNQTSMYLCASGTNRVNTEAFFGQGTRLTVV.

CDR3 amino acids: CASSIVVGASGINEQYF. CDR3 nucleotides: TGTGCCAGTAGTATAGTGGTAGGGGCTAGCGGGATCAACGAGCAGTACTTC. The V and J genes are TRBV19 and TRBJ2-7; 9 bases are shared with TRBD2. CDR3 size: 17 residues. The V segment lost 1 base and the J segment 5 bases; nucleotides outside the gene matches: 12. CDR1 and CDR2 (germline): LNHDA, SQIVND (reference sequence).